Described below is a single T cell receptor (beta chain) sequence and its context. Its antigen is not known. The source of the sample is a study of CD8 T cells in ankylosing spondylitis. Study-level points and caveats: Disease-linked clones displayed a CD8+ phenotype and appeared relatively rarely in peripheral blood.

Germline lookup yields CDR1 DFQATT and CDR2 SNEGSKA (reference sequence). With 0 bases removed from V and 5 bases from J, the gap between germline ends came to 17 bases. The CDR3 spans 16 residues. A single record per CDR3 protein comes from TCRdb applying MiXCR to the 5' RACE reads. The data show some 63,000 distinct CDR3 sequences, with 6.2% seen just once and about 5% held by the top ten. This sequence was found in a male donor with ankylosing spondylitis. The chain recombines TRBV20-1 with TRBJ1-5; the D gene is possibly TRBD1 (5 bases). The specimen was synovial fluid, either unsorted or a sorted T cell fraction (not recorded which). DNA for the CDR3: TGCAGTGCTAGAGATCCACGACTCGGAGGGGATCAGCCCCAGCATTTT. Translating it yields CSARDPRLGGDQPQHF.